Following are 2 T cell receptor beta chains from one sample sequenced in a study of blood T cell repertoires in COVID-19. Profiling relied on immunoSEQ multiplex PCR, and the TCRdb table lists in-frame clones only, not all of them. Of a few hundred thousand clones in the sample, roughly nine tenths were seen once. The sample was peripheral blood. These receptors all stem from a man aged 35-49 years with active or convalescent COVID-19.

This rearrangement joins TRBV7-8 to TRBJ2-7, with 7 bases aligning to TRBD1. After removal of 6 bases from V and 5 bases from J, the junction contained 10 bases not matched to a gene. The CDR3 sequence is 14 residues long. Germline V lookup: CDR1 SGHVS, CDR2 FQNEAQ. The CDR3 DNA sequence: TGTGCCAGCAGGAAGACAGGGTTTGTAAACGAGCAGTACTTC. Translation gives CASRKTGFVNEQYF.

The CDR3 DNA sequence: TGTGCCAGCACCCCTTTCGCAGGGGGCACTGAAGCTTTCTTT. The encoded protein is CASTPFAGGTEAFF. This chain joins TRBV28 and TRBJ1-1, with TRBD1 matching over 7 bases. Germline CDR1 is MDHEN and CDR2 is SYDVKM. With V trimmed by 7 bases and J by 4 bases, 9 bases remained unmatched. The CDR3 is 14 amino acids.